This TCR beta chain derives from a study of cytomegalovirus exposure and HLA in healthy donors (dated by TCRdb to 2015 to 2018). With regard to the full study: In an earlier analysis of under 600 of the donors, 276 Gb of sequence data and 95 million to 130 million unique TCR beta sequences from about 179 million T cells were reported. An early release that covered about 600 HLA-typed donors contained approximately 300 gigabases of sequencing data and about 93 million unique TCR sequences. Of the roughly 410 genotyped donors, approximately 80% were placed in the genetic ancestry cluster associated with self-reported Caucasian donors. The aim of the study was to test whether cataloging public T cell receptors could identify signatures of past pathogen exposure. The study profiled the T cell repertoires of hundreds of subjects by immunosequencing and related them to cytomegalovirus serostatus. In addition to the first cohort of 650 to 800 subjects, a separate validation cohort of 120 different subjects was used. The study combined high-throughput TCR immunosequencing, statistical association of individual TCRs with disease status, and machine learning to predict cytomegalovirus infection status. A later analysis re-analyzed previously published TCR beta repertoires from 600 to 850 donors and added high-resolution HLA genotyping to study TCR occurrence patterns. Rather than using new phenotypic data, the later analysis identified candidate immune exposures from TCR beta sequences and from how often those sequences occurred across donors. An earlier analysis of some 500 of the donors used high-throughput TCR beta sequencing to judge whether each TCR beta V gene segment behaved as functional or pseudogenic. Donor age, sex, ethnicity and CMV serostatus were compiled alongside the repertoire data. Genome-wide SNP genotypes for about 65% of the roughly 670 donors were used in a later genetic analysis, which treated that subset as a discovery cohort. Every discovery cohort repertoire had been produced on one sequencing platform. HLA typing included class I and class II loci at four-digit resolution. The number of donors typed differed by locus, with roughly 620-630 for A, B, C, DRB1 and DQB1, 522 for DQA1, 600 to 610 for DPA1, and under 490 for DPB1. Because of strong linkage in the cohort, five DR-DQ haplotypes were treated as single units for association and clustering. Across approximately 420 genotyped donors of the cohort, an average of about 240,000 unique TCR beta nucleotide sequences per donor were sequenced, and about a sixth of those sequences were non-productive.

Points on this clone: No cognate antigen has been identified for it. No clone much larger than this one lies a single base away; base qualities are absent.

Overall study outcomes, separate from this receptor: CMV serostatus was the only immune exposure information available for the cohort. Linkage disequilibrium might explain the correlated functional status among segregating V segments, but an unknown experimental factor could not be excluded. The presence/absence analyses assumed that sequencing depth was roughly uniform across donors, and that assumption may not be true. Specific HLA alleles were associated with 15,000 to 20,000 TCR beta sequences at a false discovery rate of 0.05 in a later analysis. Several of the top co-occurrence clusters appeared to be linked to parvovirus B19, influenza, CMV and Epstein-Barr virus, according to a later analysis. The authors suggested that the approach could potentially be generalized to other disease states and immunological phenotypes. Cytomegalovirus status was reported to be diagnosed by the classifier with high specificity and sensitivity in both the original and validation cohorts. This cohort had only TCR beta chains sequenced, and the lack of alpha or paired-chain data limited which features could be detected. According to a later analysis, TCR association rates differed among HLA loci, with DRB1 alleles showing the most associated TCRs and HLA-C alleles showing the fewest. When HLA alleles, especially DR and DQ, strongly co-occurred, TCR associations were difficult to assign to individual alleles. In an earlier analysis of fewer than 750 of the donors, most TCR beta V segments were observed in productive rearrangements about 87% or about 30% of the time, broadly matching IMGT annotations. A later analysis found that most CMV-associated TCR beta chains appeared HLA-restricted, with HLA associations seemingly driven largely by CMV exposure. The study gave a list of 150 to 200 TCR beta chains associated with cytomegalovirus. In a later genetic analysis, a missense DCLRE1C variant was associated with V-gene and J-gene trimming of TCR beta chains, and the association was replicated in an independent cohort. Because counts were too low, seventeen rarely observed V segments, including chromosome 9 orphons, were left out of the earlier analysis of some 600 of the donors. Because some donors lacked HLA typing at each locus, the association tests relied only on the typed subset. A further reported finding was that TCR beta sequences accurately predicted the HLA-A and HLA-B alleles for most subjects in the first cohort. The sequencing pipeline was judged likely to have produced a cluster of highly shared sequence variants as a technical artifact. Because the 87-base-pair reads could not distinguish some IMGT-functional V segments, including TRBV6-2 and TRBV6-3, those segments were excluded. In a later genetic analysis, fewer N-insertions in productive TCRs were reported among donors in an Asian-associated ancestry cluster than the roughly 700-donor mean. Compared with equally common non-associated chains, HLA-associated TCR beta chains in a later analysis were more clonally expanded and had lower generation probabilities. While some public TCRs were present in many individuals, most TCR sequences turned up only very rarely across donors. In vitro tests confirmed that three of the cytomegalovirus-associated TCR beta chains recognize cytomegalovirus antigens.

Spanning cysteine to phenylalanine, the CDR3 consists of 13 amino acids. Just CDR3 DNA is preserved here, 39 bases in frame from base 1. CDR1 SQVTM and CDR2 ANQGSEA are derived from the germline V gene. The junction shows trimming of 4 bases on V and 2 bases on J, plus 12 bases between the germline ends. Preparation of the library involved the immunoSEQ multiplex PCR assay. For the multiplex PCR, a mixture combining 60 forward primers for TCR Vbeta segments and 13 reverse primers for TCR Jbeta segments was used. A multiplex PCR assay on genomic DNA amplified the CDR3 region of rearranged TCR beta genes. On the Illumina HiSeq System, the amplified TCR beta libraries were sequenced as 87-base-pair reads. Processing in the source paper ran as follows. In a later analysis, tens of millions of unique TCR beta chains were counted across the 666 repertoires, and around 10 million of these chains were shared by at least two donors. To remove PCR and sequencing errors, raw reads were error-corrected and collapsed into unique sequences using a nearest-neighbor algorithm that merged closely related sequences. V, D and J gene segments were assigned by aligning CDR3 sequences to IMGT reference sequences. For a sequence to be retained, a match of at least six nucleotides to both a V gene segment and a J gene segment was required. Rearrangements were classified as productive when the CDR3 lacked stop codons and remained in frame with V and J, and all other rearrangements were classified as non-productive. Following IMGT convention, CDR3 was defined as the stretch from the second conserved V-encoded cysteine up to the conserved J-encoded phenylalanine. Sequences without an unambiguous match to a single V gene segment were excluded from the earlier analysis of 450 to 750 of the donors. In an earlier analysis of around 590 of the donors, a V segment was called functional when productive rearrangements were above 56.7%, and segregating when the standard deviation between donors exceeded 5%. To diagnose cytomegalovirus status from the catalog of TCR beta chain sequences, a statistical classification framework was built. In a later analysis, V and J genes were assigned by comparing TCR nucleotide sequences against IMGT/GENE-DB human TR gene sequences. A later analysis assigned CDR3 sequences and most-parsimonious VDJ recombination scenarios with the TCRdist pipeline. In a later analysis, each TCR beta chain was defined by its CDR3 amino acid sequence together with its V-gene family, and reads without a unique V-gene family were excluded. A later analysis removed 592 highly shared, low-generation-probability nucleotide sequences to deal with suspected cross-contamination and a sequencing artifact. For each public chain, a later analysis derived a clonal expansion index from normalized ranks of inferred template counts within each repertoire. A later analysis computed generation probabilities with a VDJ recombination model fitted to out-of-frame rearrangements, and checked the results against IGoR. In a later analysis, hypergeometric tests were used to score TCR-TCR, TCR-HLA and TCR-CMV co-occurrence, with a repertoire-size bias correction applied to TCR pairs. In a later analysis, false discovery rates were estimated by permuting HLA or CMV assignments 20 times. In a later analysis, co-occurring TCRs were grouped with DBSCAN, and TCRdist sequence similarity was added when clustering was performed within HLA-allele-positive subsets. For co-occurrence clustering, repertoires with fewer than 30,000 or more than 120,000 public chains were excluded, along with roughly five repertoires with anomalous nucleotide sharing. In TCRdb, the immuneACCESS table is reduced to in-frame sequences with V and J assigned. These tables do not hold every clone; where another copy was compared, an unresolved V gene accounts for under half, and the others remain unexplained. That table supplies the V and J calls and clone size; D and trimming were determined from the DNA. This sample comprises under 150,000 clones, roughly 80% of them detected only once. Less than 1.5% of the sample lies in the top ten.

The cohort was made up of 666 healthy bone marrow donors. Cohort members were all nominally healthy when sampled, although unrecorded immune exposures were likely present. The donor tested CMV seronegative, placing the donor among the 352 seronegative members of the cohort. A peripheral blood sample was collected from each donor, and TCR beta sequencing was performed on peripheral blood mononuclear cells. Genomic DNA extraction from the blood cell samples was performed with the Qiagen DNeasy Blood Extraction Kit. The clonotype comes from a girl aged 2-10 years in good health and CMV-seronegative. Sequenced material: PBMCs. The V gene is TRBV29-1 and the J gene is TRBJ2-7; the D gene cannot be named for sure. The CDR3 corresponds to CSVVWSYTYEQYF. The DNA sequence is as follows: TGCAGCGTTGTTTGGTCATACACCTACGAGCAGTACTTC.